This TCR beta chain was sequenced in a study of OX40 agonist ivuxolimab in advanced cancers. Whole-study context: Patients received ivuxolimab, an agonistic anti-OX40 (CD134) antibody. Each patient was given ivuxolimab into a vein every 2 weeks, at 0.01 to 10 mg/kg. Dose-escalation cases comprised hepatocellular carcinoma, melanoma, renal cell or head and neck cancer.

Using immunoSEQ multiplex PCR, the repertoire was profiled, and TCRdb retains in-frame clones only, with some absent. The sample holds fewer than 85,000 clones; 86% are singletons and the top ten take 1.5% to 2%. CDR1 LGHNA and CDR2 YSLEER come from the germline V gene. V shed 0 bases and J shed 2 bases, with 13 bases lying between them. CDR3 length: 17 residues. Exclusion of a patient followed from autoimmune disease history or systemic immunosuppression. The TCR originated in an adult with an advanced solid tumor such as melanoma, head and neck, liver or kidney cancer. The chain has TRBV4-3 and TRBJ2-2; D gene unclear. Material: CD4+ or CD8+ T cells sorted from blood, obtained in a trial of the OX40 agonist ivuxolimab. CDR3 residues: CASSQEPNLLNTGELFF. The CDR3, as DNA: TGCGCCAGCAGCCAAGAACCCAACTTACTCAACACCGGGGAGCTGTTTTTT.